Detailed here is one T cell receptor beta chain. What it binds is not known. The data stem from a study of cytomegalovirus exposure and HLA in healthy donors. Study-level results: It was 164 TCR beta chains that were listed as cytomegalovirus-associated. With later analysis, a missense DCLRE1C variant became linked to TCR beta V- and J-gene trimming.

Primers for the PCR totalled 60 Vbeta and 13 Jbeta. Authors' processing steps: Later work found around 85 million unique TCR beta chains, with approximately 12 million shared. Sequencing used immunoSEQ multiplex PCR; TCRdb keeps in-frame clones, though not all of them. Clonal size and the V and J genes are those of that table, whereas D and trimming came from the DNA. In the table there are approximately 150,000 clones, 55% to 80% of which are singletons. The germline V gene has CDR1 MNHEY and CDR2 SMNVEV (reference sequence). Losses at the gene ends were 3 bases for V and 3 bases for J; bases not matched to a gene: 5. CDR3 length equals 15 residues.

The sequence came from a woman aged 18 to 35 in good health and CMV-seropositive. The chain has TRBV27 and TRBJ2-1, with TRBD2 matching over 7 bases. The sample was PBMCs. Here the CDR3 reads CASSFRGRDYNEQFF. CDR3 sequence (DNA): TGTGCCAGCAGTTTTCGGGGGAGGGACTACAATGAGCAGTTCTTC.